Sequencing of this T cell receptor beta chain was carried out in a study of shared clonotypes between healthy human individuals. Study details: Donors, aged 18 to 49, were a couple of women and three men. Each donor had three CD4 naive, three CD4 memory, two CD8 naive and one CD8 memory plate.

This clone was detected a few times. What it binds is not known. Compared with germline, one end of the junction differs, possibly owing to a read error. Study-level findings and limits: Donors were few, which limited the genetic and exposure-history diversity represented. Larger richness was generally estimated for naive than memory subsets.

TCRdb's table, derived via immunoSEQ multiplex PCR, lists solely in-frame clones and lacks some. The data hold 300,000 to 350,000 clones, with around four fifths observed a single time. There are 15 residues in the CDR3. Looked up from germline, CDR1 is MDHEN and CDR2 is SYDVKM. The chain recombines TRBV28 with TRBJ2-5; 11 bases match TRBD1. The receptor's source is a man between 25 and 39 years old in good health. The sample was memory CD4+ T cells sorted from blood. The subset was: CD45RA-negative fraction. CDR3 bases: TGTGCCAGCACTTTAAGGACAGGGGGCCCGGAGACCCAGTACTTC. Residues: CASTLRTGGPETQYF.